This T cell receptor (beta chain) was profiled in a study of molecular identifiers for immune sequencing clone quantification. There are 17 residues in the CDR3. Germline trimming cut 3 bases from V and 1 base from J; bases unmatched to any gene: 4. CDR1 SGHNT and CDR2 YYREEE come from the germline V gene (reference sequence). TCRdb processed the PCR reads anew with MiXCR; each CDR3 protein has one entry. The sample contains about 70,000 distinct CDR3 sequences, 15% to 20% of which appear only once. The sequence came from a human donor in good health. Some libraries in this study had Jurkat cell RNA spiked in. The genes are TRBV5-4 and TRBJ2-1, with TRBD2 identical over 13 bases. Sequencing was done on a sample of naive CD8+ T cells from blood, with Jurkat cell RNA spiked in. Subset here: FACS-sorted CD8+CD4-CCR7+CD45RA+ naive T cells. The CDR3 loop is CASSSGLAGVSYNEQFF. The DNA of the CDR3 is TGTGCCAGCAGCTCAGGACTAGCGGGAGTTTCCTACAATGAGCAGTTCTTC.